The 2 T cell receptor beta chains presented below share a single source sample, sequenced in a study of control samples from healthy donors and cancer patients. Sequencing was performed with immunoSEQ multiplex PCR; in TCRdb, only in-frame clones are kept and a portion is missing. The table lists around 100,000 clones, roughly 90% of them singletons. Source material: blood. The receptors were gathered from a man aged 30-40 years in good health.

The V call is TRBV24-1, the J call TRBJ2-7; 13 bases agree with TRBD2. The CDR3 length is 14 residues. Germline values: CDR1 KGHDR, CDR2 SFDVKD. V shed 5 bases and J 8 bases; nucleotides not matched to a gene: 5. CDR3: CATSGGTSGKKQYF. The CDR3 bases are TGTGCCACCAGTGGGGGGACTAGCGGGAAGAAGCAGTACTTC.

The chain carries TRBV3-1 (or the pseudogene TRBV3-2) and TRBJ2-7; 9 bases align to TRBD1. With V trimmed by 0 bases and J by 4 bases, 7 bases remained unmatched. Germline V gene data show CDR1 as LGHDT and CDR2 as YNNKEL (reference sequence). The CDR3 runs to 16 residues. The CDR3 DNA reads TGTGCCAGCAGCCAAGATGTAGACAGGGGGAGGTACGAGCAGTACTTC. This codes for CASSQDVDRGRYEQYF.